This TCR beta chain was profiled in a study of blood T cell repertoires in COVID-19. Whole-study context: The samples span acute and convalescent COVID-19 from the United States, Italy and Spain. PBMCs, B-cell-depleted T cells, or T cells were the source of the cDNA or gDNA that made up the material.

In the original processing: Reference gene primers were amplified, and this amplification served to estimate nucleated cell counts. The assay was immunoSEQ multiplex PCR, and TCRdb's table has in-frame clones only and misses some. V and J calls and clone size are given by that table; D and trimming were obtained from the DNA. The repertoire holds about 150,000 clones, with approximately 90% as singletons. This TCR was sampled from a woman aged 70 to 79 with acute or convalescent COVID-19. The specimen was peripheral blood.

The CDR3 sequence: CASTLFTSTGELFF. CDR3 DNA sequence: TGTGCCAGCACCCTGTTTACTAGCACCGGGGAGCTGTTTTTT. The chain carries TRBV6-6 and TRBJ2-2, with D maybe TRBD2 (5 bases). This CDR3 has 14 amino acids. Germline assignment: CDR1 MNHNY and CDR2 SVGAGI (reference sequence). The V end lost 7 bases, the J end lost 4 bases, and 13 bases lay between the germline ends.